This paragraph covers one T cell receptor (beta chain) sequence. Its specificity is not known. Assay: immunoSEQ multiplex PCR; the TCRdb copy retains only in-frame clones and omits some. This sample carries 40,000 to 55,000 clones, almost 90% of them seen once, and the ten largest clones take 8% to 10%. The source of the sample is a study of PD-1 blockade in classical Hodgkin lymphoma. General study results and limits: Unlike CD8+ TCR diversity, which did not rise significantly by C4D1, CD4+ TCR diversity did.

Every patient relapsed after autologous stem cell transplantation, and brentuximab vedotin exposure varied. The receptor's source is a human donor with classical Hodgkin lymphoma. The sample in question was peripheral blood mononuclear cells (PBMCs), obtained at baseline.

CDR3 protein: CASRGQGGSAPTDTQYF. In DNA form, the CDR3 reads TGTGCCAGCAGGGGACAGGGTGGGTCGGCCCCCACAGATACGCAGTATTTT. The chain links TRBV2 to TRBJ2-3; TRBD1 matches at 9 bases. V lost 6 bases and J lost 2; bases outside the gene matches: 12. CDR3 size: 17 residues. Germline assignment: CDR1 SNHLY and CDR2 FYNNEI.